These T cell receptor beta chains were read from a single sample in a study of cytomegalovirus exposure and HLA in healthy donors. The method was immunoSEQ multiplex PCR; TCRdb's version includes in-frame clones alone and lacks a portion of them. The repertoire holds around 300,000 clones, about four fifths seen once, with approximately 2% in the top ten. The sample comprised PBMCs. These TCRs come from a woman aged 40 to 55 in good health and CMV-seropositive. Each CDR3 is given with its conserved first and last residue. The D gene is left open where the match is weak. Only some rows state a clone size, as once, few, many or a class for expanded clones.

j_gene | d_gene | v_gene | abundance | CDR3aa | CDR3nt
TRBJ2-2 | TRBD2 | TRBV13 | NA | CASSQWTSGNTGELFF | TGTGCCAGCAGCCAATGGACTAGCGGAAACACCGGGGAGCTGTTTTTT
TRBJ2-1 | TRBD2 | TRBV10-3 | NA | CAISESWSSGNNEQFF | TGTGCCATCAGTGAGTCGTGGAGTAGCGGGAACAATGAGCAGTTCTTC
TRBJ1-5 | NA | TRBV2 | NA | CASRLTGGNQPQHF | TGTGCCAGCAGACTGACAGGAGGCAATCAGCCCCAGCATTTT
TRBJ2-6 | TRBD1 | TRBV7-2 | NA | CASSRTTTGTGANVLTF | TGTGCCAGCAGCCGGACAACGACAGGGACTGGGGCCAACGTCCTGACTTTC
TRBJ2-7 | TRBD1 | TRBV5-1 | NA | CASSRTGTGFDEQYF | TGCGCCAGCAGCCGGACCGGGACAGGGTTCGACGAGCAGTACTTC
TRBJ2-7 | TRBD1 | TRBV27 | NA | CASSLVAGGGDEQYF | TGTGCCAGCAGTTTGGTAGCAGGGGGCGGGGACGAGCAGTACTTC
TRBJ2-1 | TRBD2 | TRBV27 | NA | CASSLRTWTSGYNEQFF | TGTGCCAGCAGTTTGAGGACCTGGACTAGCGGTTACAATGAGCAGTTCTTC
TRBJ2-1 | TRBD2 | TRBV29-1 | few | CSVLGLAGGINEQFF | TGCAGCGTCCTGGGACTAGCGGGAGGTATCAATGAGCAGTTCTTC
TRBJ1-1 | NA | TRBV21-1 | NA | CASSRKGWQGVRENTEAFF | TGTGCCAGCAGCCGTAAAGGATGGCAGGGGGTTAGGGAGAACACTGAAGCTTTCTTT
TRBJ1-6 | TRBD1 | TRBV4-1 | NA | CASSQDSTGANYNSPLHF | TGCGCCAGCAGCCAAGATTCAACAGGGGCCAACTATAATTCACCCCTCCACTTT
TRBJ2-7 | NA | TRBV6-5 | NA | CASSRDLPSGEQYF | TGTGCCAGCAGTCGTGACTTACCCTCGGGCGAGCAGTACTTC
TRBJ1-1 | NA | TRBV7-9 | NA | CASSLESQGNTEAFF | TGTGCCAGCAGCTTAGAGTCGCAGGGGAACACTGAAGCTTTCTTT
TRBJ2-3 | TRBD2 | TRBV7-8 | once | CASSLGASGSPPDTQYF | TGTGCCAGCAGCTTAGGGGCTAGCGGGAGCCCCCCAGATACGCAGTATTTT
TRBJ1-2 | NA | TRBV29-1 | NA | CSVVSPTRVGGYTF | TGCAGCGTTGTATCCCCCACCAGGGTTGGCGGCTACACCTTC
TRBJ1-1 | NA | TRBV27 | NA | CASSPRTENTEAFF | TGTGCCAGCAGTCCCCGGACAGAGAACACTGAAGCTTTCTTT